This T cell receptor (beta chain) was found in a study of T cell responses to AZD1222 COVID-19 vaccine. Profiled with immunoSEQ multiplex PCR; TCRdb holds only in-frame clones, not every one. This sample carries fewer than 200,000 clones, about nine tenths of them seen once, and the ten largest clones take less than 2.5%. The CDR3 has 16 amino acids. Germline CDR1 is WSHSY and CDR2 is SAAADI. V dropped 0 bases and J dropped 4; count of bases not matched to a gene: 2. The TCR originated in an adult in good health. The chain recombines TRBV10-2 with TRBJ2-2, with 10 nucleotides matching TRBD1. Sample: peripheral blood, taken on day 0 of AZD1222 vaccination. The CDR3, as DNA: TGCGCCAGCAGTGAGTCGGGACAGGGGAGCACCGGGGAGCTGTTTTTT. Amino acid sequence: CASSESGQGSTGELFF.